This TCR beta chain was documented in a study of tumor and adjacent non-tumor tissue in lung cancer. Study-level background: Patients comprised about a dozen adenocarcinoma, a couple of squamous cell carcinoma and 1 small cell lung cancer. Study-level findings and limits: Tumor tissue had significantly higher TCR diversity than normal lung. Top 100 clones took a larger repertoire share in normal lung. Shorter survival was associated with higher TCR diversity in tumors.

Details on this clonotype: Its antigen is unknown.

RNA was extracted from bulk tissue without any cell sorting. A modified ARM-PCR protocol with three rounds of nested PCR amplified TCRbeta. MiXCR was run by TCRdb on the multiplex PCR reads, yielding one entry per CDR3 protein. Found here are about 93,000 distinct CDR3 sequences, about 72% of them singletons; the top ten hold about 18%. The CDR3 has 15 amino acids. The ends lost 7 bases at V and 2 bases at J; junction bases unmatched: 11. Per the germline V gene, CDR1 is MGHRA and CDR2 is YSYEKL. Sequencing was done on a sample of lung tumor tissue. V gene TRBV4-1 combines with J gene TRBJ2-7, with TRBD1 matching 7 bases. This receptor was obtained from a man aged 55 to 70 with non-small cell lung cancer. This CDR3 reads CASNLTDRPTYEQYF. The CDR3 DNA follows: TGCGCCAGCAATCTCACGGACAGGCCTACCTACGAGCAGTACTTC.